These 12 T cell receptor beta chains were all obtained from the same sample, sequenced in a study of CD8 T cells in Susac syndrome. Reverse transcription of about 0.45 to 1 ug RNA was performed with random hexamers. MiXCR, applied by TCRdb to the immunoSEQ multiplex PCR reads, yields one record per CDR3 protein. The table shows more than 95,000 distinct CDR3 sequences, with around 96% occurring only once. The source material was CD4+ T cells from PBMCs. Receptors were obtained from a human donor in good health.

CDR3 sequence (DNA): TGTGCCAGCAGTGAGGGGCCAACGGGGACCCAGTACTTC. Translating it yields CASSEGPTGTQYF. The chain uses TRBV2 and TRBJ2-5, with D possibly being TRBD1 (5 bases). The CDR3 is 13 amino acids. V shed 3 bases and J shed 7 bases, with 12 bases lying between them. CDR1 is SNHLY, CDR2 FYNNEI, per germline.

This chain connects TRBV10-2 to TRBJ2-1, with 14 positions matching TRBD2. CDR1 is WSHSY and CDR2 is SAAADI in the germline V gene. The CDR3 runs to 17 residues. V lost 6 bases, J lost 7 bases, and 11 bases stayed unmatched. The CDR3 loop reads CASRPRLAGGPRNEQFF. The CDR3, as DNA: TGCGCCAGCAGACCCCGACTAGCGGGAGGGCCGCGGAATGAGCAGTTCTTC.

The chain carries TRBV5-4 and TRBJ2-7; D is possibly TRBD2 (6 bases). Germline-derived CDR1 and CDR2 are SGHNT and YYREEE (reference sequence). The CDR3 loop spans 15 amino acids. Trimming stripped 0 bases from V and 2 bases from J, with 12 bases between. Here the CDR3 DNA reads TGTGCCAGCAGCTTGGAACCAGGGACTGCCTACGAGCAGTACTTC. This codes for CASSLEPGTAYEQYF.

The chain joins TRBV21-1 to TRBJ2-5; the table's D call TRBD2 went unverified against the DNA. TRBV21-1 is assigned pseudogene status. This CDR3 is built from 17 residues. CDR3 DNA sequence: TGTGCCAGCAGCCACGACCCAGAAACCCGCGGCCAAGAGACCCAGTACTTC. Protein sequence: CASSHDPETRGQETQYF.

This sequence joins TRBV4-2 and TRBJ2-1, with D possibly matching TRBD1 (5 bases). Deletions cut 0 bases from V and 6 bases from J, with 6 bases between. From germline, CDR1 is LGHNA and CDR2 YNFKEQ. The CDR3 loop spans 13 amino acids. The CDR3 reads CASSQDQGNEQFF. CDR3 nucleotides: TGTGCCAGCAGCCAAGACCAGGGCAATGAGCAGTTCTTC.

The chain recombines TRBV10-1 with TRBJ2-7; 12 bases are shared with TRBD1. With V trimmed by 0 bases and J by 6 bases, 9 bases remained unmatched. CDR1 and CDR2 from the germline V gene are WNHNN and SYGVQD (reference sequence). This CDR3 region has 17 residues. CDR3: CASSESKLGQGAFEQYF. The CDR3 DNA sequence: TGCGCCAGCAGTGAGTCGAAGTTGGGACAGGGGGCCTTCGAGCAGTACTTC.

The CDR3 protein is CASSLVGTSGSKYEQYF. The CDR3 DNA is TGTGCCAGCAGCTTAGTCGGGACTAGCGGGAGTAAGTACGAGCAGTACTTC. V and J are TRBV11-2 and TRBJ2-7, with 14 bases aligning to TRBD2. The germline CDR1 and CDR2 sequences are SGHAT and FQNNGV. This CDR3 has 17 residues. The V gene end was trimmed by 1 base and the J gene end by 4 bases; junction bases not matched to a gene: 6. Full variable domain (rest looked up from reference TRBV11-2 and TRBJ2-7): EAGVAQSPRYKIIEKRQSVAFWCNPISGHATLYWYQQILGQGPKLLIQFQNNGVVDDSQLPKDRFSAERLKGVDSTLKIQPAKLEDSAVYLCASSLVGTSGSKYEQYFGPGTRLTVT.

The chain couples TRBV5-1 to TRBJ2-6; no definite D call. Trimming took off 3 bases at V and 2 bases at J, with 6 bases between the two ends. The CDR3 is made up of 14 amino acids. The V gene's germline CDR1 is SGHRS and CDR2 YFSETQ. Here the CDR3 reads CASSSGTGANVLTF. The CDR3 nucleotides read TGCGCCAGCAGCTCTGGGACTGGGGCCAACGTCCTGACTTTC.

V and J are TRBV5-1 and TRBJ2-3, with a possible D match to TRBD1 (5 bases). The V gene lost 3 bases and the J gene lost 2 bases, with 10 bases spanning the gap. This CDR3 has 14 residues. Germline V gene data show CDR1 as SGHRS and CDR2 as YFSETQ. The CDR3 sequence is CASSSMTVTDTQYF. The CDR3 DNA reads as TGCGCCAGCAGCTCCATGACAGTCACAGATACGCAGTATTTT.

This chain links TRBV18 with TRBJ2-1; 9 bases map to TRBD1. Trimming cost V 6 bases and J 7 bases; bases outside gene matches: 10. Germline V gene lookup returns CDR1 KGHSH and CDR2 LQKENI. The CDR3 spans 15 residues. DNA for the CDR3: TGTGCCAGCTCCCCATCGCCCGGGACAGGGAATGAGCAGTTCTTC. Translated: CASSPSPGTGNEQFF.

This CDR3 reads CASSWDNAETQYF. In nucleotides, the CDR3 is TGTGCCAGCAGCTGGGACAATGCAGAGACCCAGTACTTC. The chain joins TRBV2 to TRBJ2-5; D may be TRBD1 (6 bases). V was trimmed by 6 bases and J by 4 bases, leaving 12 bases between them. This CDR3 is built from 13 residues. Germline CDR1 reads SNHLY; CDR2 reads FYNNEI. The full variable domain, its missing parts supplied by reference TRBV2 and TRBJ2-5, is EPEVTQTPSHQVTQMGQEVILRCVPISNHLYFYWYRQILGQKVEFLVSFYNNEISEKSEIFDDQFSVERPDGSNFTLKIRSTKLEDSAMYFCASSWDNAETQYFGPGTRLLVL.

In DNA form, the CDR3 reads TGCAGTGCCAGCGCTTGGGGCAGGGAGGGTCAGCCCCAGCATTTT. It yields the protein CSASAWGREGQPQHF. This sequence joins TRBV20-1 and TRBJ1-5; D possibly corresponds to TRBD1 (5 bases). The CDR3 runs 15 residues. Trimming stripped 6 bases from V and 6 bases from J, with 21 bases between. Germline CDR1 DFQATT, CDR2 SNEGSKA (reference sequence).